These 14 T cell receptor beta chains were all obtained from the same sample, sequenced in a study of identical twins. One entry per CDR3 protein results from TCRdb running MiXCR on the 5' RACE reads. Of about 430,000 distinct CDR3 sequences in the sample, less than 20% were seen once. Material: naive T cells sorted from blood. The receptor source for this set is a man aged 50-60 years in good health.

This clonotype was seen many times. J is TRBJ1-4 and V is TRBV5-1, with TRBD1 as a possible D gene (6 bases). The CDR3 is made up of 15 amino acids. CDR1 and CDR2 (germline): SGHRS, YFSETQ. Trimming took off 3 bases at V and 3 bases at J, with 12 bases between the two ends. CDR3 sequence: CASSWGRGSNEKLFF. The CDR3, as DNA: TGCGCCAGCAGCTGGGGCAGGGGATCTAATGAAAAACTGTTTTTT.

This clonotype was detected only once. The rearrangement joins TRBV27 to TRBJ2-7; 10 bases agree with TRBD1. CDR3 length: 16 residues. Germline trimming cut 0 bases from V and 6 bases from J; bases unmatched to any gene: 8. Germline V gene lookup returns CDR1 MNHEY and CDR2 SMNVEV (reference sequence). The CDR3 DNA sequence: TGTGCCAGCAGTTTATCGATTTGGGACAGGGGTTCCGAGCAGTACTTC. Its translation: CASSLSIWDRGSEQYF.

The chain is built from TRBV28 and TRBJ2-1; D not resolved. In germline, CDR1 is MDHEN, CDR2 SYDVKM. The CDR3 extends over 12 amino acids. With 6 bases removed from V and 9 bases from J, the gap between germline ends came to 12 bases. The CDR3 loop reads CASRTFGLEQFF. CDR3 nucleotide sequence: TGTGCCAGCAGAACCTTTGGCCTTGAGCAGTTCTTC. The full variable domain, with the rest looked up from reference TRBV28 and TRBJ2-1, is DVKVTQSSRYLVKRTGEKVFLECVQDMDHENMFWYRQDPGLGLRLIYFSYDVKMKEKGDIPEGYSVSREKKERFSLILESASTNQTSMYLCASRTFGLEQFFGPGTRLTVL.

This clonotype has only a few counts. The V and J genes are TRBV9 and TRBJ2-5; D unresolved. The V end lost 2 bases, the J end lost 4 bases, and 9 bases lay between the germline ends. This CDR3 is 13 amino acids long. Germline-derived CDR1 and CDR2 are SGDLS and YYNGEE. CDR3 bases: TGTGCCAGCAGCGTTGATTGGTCAGAGACCCAGTACTTC. It is translated as CASSVDWSETQYF. The full variable domain, its missing parts supplied by reference TRBV9 and TRBJ2-5, is DSGVTQTPKHLITATGQRVTLRCSPRSGDLSVYWYQQSLDQGLQFLIQYYNGEERAKGNILERFSAQQFPDLHSELNLSSLELGDSALYFCASSVDWSETQYFGPGTRLLVL.

The V call is TRBV12-3 or TRBV12-4, the J call TRBJ2-3; 7 bases are a match to TRBD2. There are 15 residues in the CDR3. Trimming removed 7 bases from V and 0 bases from J; junction bases left unmatched: 7. CDR3 loop: CASIAAGPSTDTQYF. The CDR3 DNA sequence: TGTGCCAGCATCGCAGCGGGGCCTAGCACAGATACGCAGTATTTT.

This clonotype turned up a few times. V is TRBV20-1 and J is TRBJ2-5, with D tentatively TRBD1 (6 bases). V was shortened by 6 bases and J by 4 bases, with 12 bases between the two germline ends. There are 12 residues in the CDR3. Germline V gene sequence: CDR1 DFQATT, CDR2 SNEGSKA (reference sequence). The CDR3 region is CSAGRGGETQYF. For the CDR3, the DNA is TGCAGTGCCGGCAGGGGTGGAGAGACCCAGTACTTC.

This clonotype was found many times. The gene calls are TRBV29-1 and TRBJ2-1, with D possibly matching TRBD1 (6 bases). The CDR3 extends over 17 amino acids. Trimming took off 1 base at V and 3 bases at J, with 19 bases between the two ends. Germline CDR1 and CDR2: SQVTM and ANQGSEA. CDR3 residues: CSVEGHGGGKFYNEQFF. The CDR3 region has the DNA TGCAGCGTTGAAGGGCATGGGGGCGGAAAATTCTACAATGAGCAGTTCTTC.

The J gene is TRBJ1-2, the V gene TRBV6-5, with 8 bases that match TRBD1. J was trimmed by 4 bases and V by 5 bases; bases with no gene match: 0. The CDR3 sequence is 12 residues long. Germline V gene lookup returns CDR1 MNHEY and CDR2 SVGAGI. DNA for the CDR3: TGTGCCAGCAGTACAGGGGGCTATGGCTACACCTTC. Translation: CASSTGGYGYTF.

This clonotype was counted a few times. This sequence joins TRBV5-1 and TRBJ2-1; 14 nucleotides match TRBD2. V shed 4 bases and J 6 bases; nucleotides not matched to a gene: 6. The CDR3 loop spans 16 amino acids. Germline lookup yields CDR1 SGHRS and CDR2 YFSETQ. DNA of the CDR3: TGCGCCAGCAGCACCGGGACTAGCGGGAGTGTCAATGAGCAGTTCTTC. Its translation: CASSTGTSGSVNEQFF.

In this sample, this clonotype turned up many times. The chain carries TRBV5-1 and TRBJ2-3; 7 bases map to TRBD2. Germline CDR1 and CDR2: SGHRS and YFSETQ. The V and J ends lost 1 base and 2 bases, in that order; junction bases with no gene match: 4. The CDR3 has 15 residues. CDR3 protein: CASSLSGTNTDTQYF. The CDR3 coding sequence is TGCGCCAGCAGCTTGTCAGGGACTAACACAGATACGCAGTATTTT. Using reference TRBV5-1 and TRBJ2-3 for the parts outside the CDR3, the full variable domain is KAGVTQTPRYLIKTRGQQVTLSCSPISGHRSVSWYQQTPGQGLQFLFEYFSETQRNKGNFPGRFSGRQFSNSRSEMNVSTLELGDSALYLCASSLSGTNTDTQYFGPGTRLTVL.

This clonotype was observed at least ten times. V usage is TRBV10-2 and J usage is TRBJ2-3; D is possibly TRBD2 (5 bases). Germline assignment: CDR1 WSHSY and CDR2 SAAADI. Deletions cut 2 bases from V and 0 bases from J, with 21 bases between. The CDR3 covers 19 residues. The CDR3 region is CASSEHSRTTTRSTDTQYF. The DNA of the CDR3 is TGCGCCAGCAGTGAGCATAGCCGGACCACCACTAGAAGCACAGATACGCAGTATTTT.

This clonotype was observed a handful of times. This chain joins TRBV12-3 or TRBV12-4 and TRBJ1-2; D is undetermined. V gave up 5 bases and J gave up 0 bases, with 13 bases separating them. This CDR3 region has 15 residues. The CDR3 DNA sequence: TGTGCCAGCAGTCTAGGACCGATTCCTAACTATGGCTACACCTTC. Its translation is CASSLGPIPNYGYTF.

This clonotype was detected ten times or more. This chain connects TRBV7-8 to TRBJ2-2; D perhaps matches TRBD1 (8 bases). The V end was cut by 2 bases, the J end by 3 bases, with 13 bases between. This CDR3 has 16 residues. Germline CDR1 SGHVS, CDR2 FQNEAQ. CDR3: CASSLRQGRDTGELFF. In nucleotides, the CDR3 is TGTGCCAGCAGCTTAAGACAGGGGAGGGACACCGGGGAGCTGTTTTTT.

This sequence joins TRBV12-3 or TRBV12-4 and TRBJ1-2; 9 bases fit TRBD1. V lost 4 bases and J lost 4; bases outside the gene matches: 7. This CDR3 comprises 15 residues. The DNA of the CDR3 is TGTGCCAGCAGTTCACCGGGACAGGGCGCCTATGGCTACACCTTC. This translates into CASSSPGQGAYGYTF.